This T cell receptor beta chain was retrieved from a study of OX40 agonist ivuxolimab in advanced cancers. Sequenced by immunoSEQ multiplex PCR; TCRdb stores in-frame clones only, minus some. This table has fewer than 85,000 clones, around 86% appearing once. This specimen was CD4+ or CD8+ T cells sorted from blood, taken in a trial of the OX40 agonist ivuxolimab. This TCR was recovered from an adult with an advanced solid tumor such as melanoma, head and neck, liver or kidney cancer.

The CDR3 reads CASSLVRENYGYTF. The CDR3 DNA follows: TGTGCCAGCAGCTTGGTGCGGGAGAACTATGGCTACACCTTC. The J gene is TRBJ1-2, the V gene TRBV5-4, with D unclear. V shed 0 bases and J shed 2 bases, with 8 bases lying between them. This CDR3 is 14 amino acids long. Germline CDR1 and CDR2: SGHNT and YYREEE (reference sequence). Drawing the rest from reference TRBV5-4 and TRBJ1-2, the complete variable domain is ETGVTQSPTHLIKTRGQQVTLRCSSQSGHNTVSWYQQALGQGPQFIFQYYREEENGRGNFPPRFSGLQFPNYSSELNVNALELDDSALYLCASSLVRENYGYTFGSGTRLTVV.